The TCR beta chain described here comes from a study of human T cells and chemical hapten exposure. Time point specified: patch test 1, 2 weeks after DPC sensitization. The treatment here: therapeutic diphenylcyclopropenone sensitization with weekly scalp DPC. TCRdb passed the RACE reads through MiXCR, listing each CDR3 protein once. The data show 100,000 to 150,000 distinct CDR3 sequences, roughly an eighth seen once. This clonotype was seen repeatedly, ten times or more. Germline values: CDR1 SGHRS, CDR2 YFSETQ. CDR3 length: 16 amino acids. The ends lost 4 bases at V and 7 bases at J; junction bases unmatched: 16.

The chain combines TRBV5-1 with TRBJ1-2; TRBD1 matches at 7 bases. The sequencing used whole blood, collected in connection with sensitization to the hapten diphenylcyclopropenone (DPC). The sequence was collected from a man aged 18 to 30 with alopecia areata. Some clones in this sample may be carry-over from other donors' samples. Written as DNA, the CDR3 is TGCGCCAGCAGCCAGGCCGGGACAGCATTACTCCGTGGCTACACCTTC. Translating gives CASSQAGTALLRGYTF.